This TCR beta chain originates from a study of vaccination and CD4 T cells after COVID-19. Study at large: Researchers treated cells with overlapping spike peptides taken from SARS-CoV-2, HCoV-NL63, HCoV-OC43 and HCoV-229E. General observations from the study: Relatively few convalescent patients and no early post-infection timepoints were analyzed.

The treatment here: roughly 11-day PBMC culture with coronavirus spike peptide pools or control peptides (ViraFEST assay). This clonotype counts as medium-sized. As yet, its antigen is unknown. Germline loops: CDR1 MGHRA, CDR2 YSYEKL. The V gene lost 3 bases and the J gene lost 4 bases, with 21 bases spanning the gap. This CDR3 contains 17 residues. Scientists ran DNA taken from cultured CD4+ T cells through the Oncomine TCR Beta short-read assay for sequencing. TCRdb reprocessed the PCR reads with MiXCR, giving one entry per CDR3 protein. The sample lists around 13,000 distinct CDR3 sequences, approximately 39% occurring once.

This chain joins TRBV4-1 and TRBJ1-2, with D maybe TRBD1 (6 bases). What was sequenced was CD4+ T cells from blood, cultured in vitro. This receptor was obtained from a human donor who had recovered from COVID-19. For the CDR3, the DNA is TGCGCCAGCAGCCACATTATGACAGGCCCGCTAGGCTATGGCTACACCTTC. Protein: CASSHIMTGPLGYGYTF.